The 22 T cell receptor beta chains below were found in one sample sequenced in a study of identical twins. TCRdb reprocessed the 5' RACE reads via MiXCR and lists one record per CDR3 protein. The sample contains about 240,000 distinct CDR3 sequences, approximately 10% of which appear only once. The sample consisted of memory T cells sorted from blood. The receptors were sampled from a man aged 50-59 years in good health.

This clonotype has a count of ten or more. The chain combines TRBV30 with TRBJ1-1; TRBD1 is a possible D gene (6 bases). V gave up 1 base and J gave up 3 bases, with 9 bases separating them. The CDR3 runs to 13 residues. Germline CDR1 is GTSNPN and CDR2 is SVGIG (reference sequence). CDR3 nucleotide sequence: TGTGCCTGGAGTGGACAGGTGGACACTGAAGCTTTCTTT. The encoded protein is CAWSGQVDTEAFF. The full variable domain, completed using reference TRBV30 and TRBJ1-1, is SQTIHQWPATLVQPVGSPLSLECTVEGTSNPNLYWYRQAAGRGLQLLFYSVGIGQISSEVPQNLSASRPQDRQFILSSKKLLLSDSGFYLCAWSGQVDTEAFFGQGTRLTVV.

Only a few counts were recorded for this clonotype. The chain combines TRBV3-1 with TRBJ1-1; TRBD1 is a possible D gene (5 bases). Per germline, CDR1 LGHDT and CDR2 YNNKEL (reference sequence). The germline V and J ends were trimmed by 4 bases and 6 bases, with 12 bases remaining between them. The CDR3 length is 13 residues. The CDR3 DNA sequence: TGTGCCAGCAGCCCCCGAAGGGGCGCTGAAGCTTTCTTT. Amino acid sequence: CASSPRRGAEAFF.

This clonotype was recorded at least ten times. The J gene is TRBJ1-1, the V gene TRBV28; weak D call: TRBD1 (5 bases). Per germline, CDR1 MDHEN and CDR2 SYDVKM. This CDR3 spans 10 amino acids. V was cut by 5 bases and J by 10 bases, with 8 bases left in between. Written as DNA, the CDR3 is TGTGCCAGCAGTCAGGGCCCAGCTTTCTTT. Amino acids: CASSQGPAFF.

A note on this clonotype: A clone one base away is much larger, so this may be a read error. CDR3 sequence: CASSRTSTEQFF. In nucleotides, the CDR3 is TGTGCCAGCAGTCGAACTAGCACTGAGCAGTTCTTC. The chain links TRBV3-1 to TRBJ2-1, with D maybe TRBD2 (6 bases). Germline CDR1 reads LGHDT; CDR2 reads YNNKEL (reference sequence). Between the trimmed V and J ends, which lost 6 bases and 9 bases, there was a span of 12 bases. This CDR3 comprises 12 residues.

This clonotype showed up many times. V is TRBV7-2 and J is TRBJ1-1; D is unclear. Germline CDR1 reads SGHTA; CDR2 reads FQGNSA. This CDR3 contains 13 residues. V was trimmed by 5 bases and J by 1 base, leaving 8 bases between them. Written as DNA, the CDR3 is TGTGCCAGCAGCAAAGGACCGAACACTGAAGCTTTCTTT. Protein sequence: CASSKGPNTEAFF.

This clonotype was counted between two and nine times. This rearrangement joins TRBV5-5 to TRBJ2-7; D gene ambiguous. CDR1 is SGHKS and CDR2 is YYEKEE in the germline V gene (reference sequence). The V end was cut by 1 base, the J end by 1 base, with 12 bases between. This CDR3 is 15 amino acids long. CDR3 DNA: TGTGCCAGCAGCTTGATGGGTGGGTGGTCCTACGAGCAGTACTTC. It translates to CASSLMGGWSYEQYF.

The CDR3 region has the DNA TGTGCCAGCAGCCAACCACTAGCGGGAGTTACGCAGTATTTT. Translating it yields CASSQPLAGVTQYF. This chain uses TRBV4-2 with TRBJ2-3, with 11 bases identical to TRBD2. The CDR3 is 14 amino acids. CDR1 is LGHNA, CDR2 YNFKEQ, per germline. The ends lost 2 bases at V and 8 bases at J; junction bases unmatched: 3.

This clonotype turned up a few times. The rearrangement joins TRBV27 to TRBJ2-3; 10 bases agree with TRBD2. The ends lost 11 bases at V and 2 bases at J; junction bases unmatched: 7. Per the germline V gene, CDR1 is MNHEY and CDR2 is SMNVEV (reference sequence). The CDR3 is 14 amino acids. This chain's CDR3 is CAGNSGRVTDTQYF. The CDR3 DNA reads TGTGCCGGGAACAGCGGGAGGGTCACAGATACGCAGTATTTT.

The chain uses TRBV6-2 or TRBV6-3 and TRBJ1-6; no clear D. Germline CDR1 MNHEY, CDR2 SVGEGT. V was shortened by 0 bases and J by 2 bases, with 20 bases between the two germline ends. This CDR3 region has 20 residues. CDR3 DNA: TGTGCCAGCAGTTACTCTTGGACGGAGGATTTACGGCCCTATAATTCACCCCTCCACTTT. Amino acid sequence: CASSYSWTEDLRPYNSPLHF.

This clonotype showed up just a few times. The rearrangement joins TRBV7-3 to TRBJ2-1, with 10 bases identical to TRBD1. The trim removed 5 bases at V and 6 bases at J, leaving 16 bases unmatched. CDR1 is SGHTA and CDR2 is FQGTGA in the germline V gene. The CDR3 totals 18 residues. This CDR3 is CASSLQAVGTGVRNEQFF. The CDR3 nucleotides read TGTGCCAGCAGCCTCCAGGCCGTGGGGACAGGGGTTCGCAATGAGCAGTTCTTC.

This clonotype was seen a few times. The CDR3 protein is CATALTGEAFF. CDR3 nucleotides: TGTGCCACTGCTCTGACAGGTGAAGCTTTCTTT. This chain uses TRBV12-3 or TRBV12-4 with TRBJ1-1; possible D gene TRBD1, 6 bases. This CDR3 has 11 residues. The V and J ends lost 10 bases and 7 bases respectively, with 13 bases between them.

At least ten counts were recorded for this clonotype. V usage is TRBV12-3 or TRBV12-4 and J usage is TRBJ2-7; no firm D call. V lost 5 bases and J 3 bases, leaving 11 bases between the germline ends. The CDR3 runs 13 residues. The CDR3 nucleotides are TGTGCCAGCAGTCTAAGACAAGTCTACGAGCAGTACTTC. The encoded protein is CASSLRQVYEQYF.

This clonotype was counted between two and nine times. This chain joins TRBV7-2 and TRBJ2-3; 11 bases line up with TRBD2. CDR3 size: 15 residues. Germline values: CDR1 SGHTA, CDR2 FQGNSA. V gave up 5 bases and J gave up 3 bases; unmatched junction bases: 4. Written as DNA, the CDR3 is TGTGCCAGCAGCCCACTAGCGGGGGTTACAGATACGCAGTATTTT. The encoded protein is CASSPLAGVTDTQYF.

This clonotype turned up a few times. The chain recombines TRBV24-1 with TRBJ1-2; the D gene is possibly TRBD1 (5 bases). Trimming pared 2 bases from V and 3 bases from J, leaving 15 bases between. CDR3 length: 16 amino acids. Per the germline V gene, CDR1 is KGHDR and CDR2 is SFDVKD. Here the CDR3 DNA reads TGTGCCACCAGTGATTCTCGTTCAGGGACGGACTATGGCTACACCTTC. This gives the protein CATSDSRSGTDYGYTF.

The sample holds many counts of this clonotype. The chain combines TRBV6-2 or TRBV6-3 with TRBJ1-5, with 10 bases that match TRBD1. This CDR3 comprises 15 residues. Germline CDR1 reads MNHEY; CDR2 reads SVGEGT. With V trimmed by 4 bases and J by 7 bases, 7 bases remained unmatched. The CDR3, as DNA: TGTGCCAGCAGTTTTGACAGGGGGCAGGGACAGCCCCAGCATTTT. Amino acids: CASSFDRGQGQPQHF.

Ten or more counts support this clonotype. The chain combines TRBV11-2 with TRBJ1-1, with 8 bases identical to TRBD1. Germline V gene lookup returns CDR1 SGHAT and CDR2 FQNNGV. Germline trimming cut 2 bases from V and 1 base from J; bases unmatched to any gene: 6. The length of the CDR3 is 16 residues. CDR3 amino acids: CASSLSRGRGNTEAFF. CDR3 DNA sequence: TGTGCCAGCAGCTTAAGCAGGGGGCGAGGGAACACTGAAGCTTTCTTT.

The chain links TRBV6-2 or TRBV6-3 to TRBJ2-7; 9 bases map to TRBD2. CDR3 size: 20 residues. Germline loops: CDR1 MNHEY, CDR2 SVGEGT. Trimming removed 6 bases from V and 3 bases from J; junction bases left unmatched: 24. In nucleotides, the CDR3 is TGTGCCAGCAGACAACCACCCGGGGATATTCTCGGCGGGAGGGGCTACGAGCAGTACTTC. Translation: CASRQPPGDILGGRGYEQYF.

In this sample, this clonotype turned up a few times. This rearrangement joins TRBV12-3 or TRBV12-4 to TRBJ2-1; tentative D call: TRBD2 (5 bases). V was cut by 3 bases and J by 9 bases, with 18 bases left in between. CDR3 size: 15 residues. The CDR3 bases are TGTGCCAGCAGTTTGGGGAGTGGCTCACTCAGTGAGCAGTTCTTC. Its protein is CASSLGSGSLSEQFF.

This clonotype was counted ten times or more. Here the CDR3 DNA reads TGTGCCAGCAGCGCAATGTGGGGGACTGAAGCTTTCTTT. Its protein product is CASSAMWGTEAFF. This chain uses TRBV7-2 with TRBJ1-1, with TRBD1 as a possible D gene (5 bases). Germline lookup yields CDR1 SGHTA and CDR2 FQGNSA. Trimming cost V 5 bases and J 5 bases, with 12 bases left between them. There are 13 residues in the CDR3.

The gene calls are TRBV3-1 and TRBJ2-5; 7 nucleotides agree with TRBD1. Germline V CDR1 and CDR2: LGHDT, YNNKEL (reference sequence). The CDR3 is 17 residues long. Losses at the gene ends were 1 base for V and 6 bases for J; bases not matched to a gene: 14. This CDR3 is CASSQAFSDRRFQTQYF. DNA for the CDR3: TGTGCCAGCAGCCAAGCTTTCTCGGACAGGAGATTCCAGACCCAGTACTTC.

The chain carries TRBV20-1 and TRBJ1-2; 9 bases fit TRBD1. Germline lookup yields CDR1 DFQATT and CDR2 SNEGSKA (reference sequence). J lost 8 bases, V lost 5 bases, and 3 bases had no gene match. CDR3 length: 11 amino acids. CDR3 sequence reads: CSAGDRDGYTF. The CDR3 DNA reads TGCAGTGCTGGGGACAGGGACGGCTACACCTTC.

In this sample, this clonotype turned up a few times. The chain links TRBV19 to TRBJ2-1, with 10 bases fitting TRBD1. The germline V gene encodes CDR1 LNHDA and CDR2 SQIVND (reference sequence). After removal of 5 bases from V and 9 bases from J, the junction contained 13 bases not matched to a gene. The CDR3 is 16 residues long. CDR3 residues: CASSSTGGALFPEQFF. In DNA form, the CDR3 reads TGTGCCAGTAGTTCGACAGGGGGCGCTCTATTTCCTGAGCAGTTCTTC.